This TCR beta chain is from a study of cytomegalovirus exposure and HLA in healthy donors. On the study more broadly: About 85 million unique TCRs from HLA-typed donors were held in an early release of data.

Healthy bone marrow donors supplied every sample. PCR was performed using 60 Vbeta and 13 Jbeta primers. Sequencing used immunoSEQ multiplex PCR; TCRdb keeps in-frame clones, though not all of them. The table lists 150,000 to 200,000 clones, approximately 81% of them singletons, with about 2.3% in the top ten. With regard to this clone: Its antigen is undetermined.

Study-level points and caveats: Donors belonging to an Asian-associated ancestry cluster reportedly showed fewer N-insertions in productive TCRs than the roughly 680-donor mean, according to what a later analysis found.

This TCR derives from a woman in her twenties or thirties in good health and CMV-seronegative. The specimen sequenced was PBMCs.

The CDR3 sequence is CASSRRGLAGGPDTQYF. The CDR3 DNA reads as TGTGCCAGCAGCCGAAGGGGGCTAGCGGGAGGGCCCGATACGCAGTATTTT. This chain uses TRBV27 with TRBJ2-3; 12 bases are a match to TRBD2. Germline loops: CDR1 MNHEY, CDR2 SMNVEV (reference sequence). V lost 6 bases to trimming and J lost 6 bases; unmatched junction nucleotides: 13. The length of the CDR3 is 17 residues.